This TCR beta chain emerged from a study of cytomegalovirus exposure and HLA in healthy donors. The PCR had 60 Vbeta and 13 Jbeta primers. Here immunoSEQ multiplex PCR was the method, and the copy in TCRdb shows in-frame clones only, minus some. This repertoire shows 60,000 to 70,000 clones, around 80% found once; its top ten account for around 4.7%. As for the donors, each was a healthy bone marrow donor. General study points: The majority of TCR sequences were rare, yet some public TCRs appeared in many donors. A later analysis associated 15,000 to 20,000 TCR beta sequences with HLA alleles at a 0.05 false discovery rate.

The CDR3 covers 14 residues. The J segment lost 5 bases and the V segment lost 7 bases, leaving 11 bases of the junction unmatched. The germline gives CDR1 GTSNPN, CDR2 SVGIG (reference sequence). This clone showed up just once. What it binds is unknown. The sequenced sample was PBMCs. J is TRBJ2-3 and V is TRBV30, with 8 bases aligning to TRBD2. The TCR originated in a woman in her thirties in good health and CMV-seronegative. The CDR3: CASRPGGLRDTQYF. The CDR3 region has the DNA TGTGCCTCCAGGCCGGGGGGGCTTAGAGATACGCAGTATTTT.